These T cell receptor beta chains were read from a single sample in a study of metastatic and nonmetastatic thyroid tumors. MiXCR was used by TCRdb to re-call the PCR reads. The sample contains 6,000 to 7,500 clones, 25% to 30% of which appear only once. Material: adjacent normal tissue. The receptors were sampled from a female donor with papillary thyroid cancer or a benign thyroid nodule (not recorded which). Some clones in this sample may be carry-over from other donors' samples. Both conserved end residues are trimmed from each CDR3.

V: TRBV11-1; J: TRBJ1-1; CDR3: ASSPHPGRKNTEAF
V: TRBV19; J: TRBJ1-2; CDR3: ASSIDTRDGYT
V: TRBV11-2; J: TRBJ2-7; CDR3: ASSLGRTYEQY
V: TRBV5-1; J: TRBJ2-7; CDR3: ASSGAGSYEQY
V: TRBV6-1; J: TRBJ2-1; CDR3: ASSKEDSRYNEQF
V: TRBV10-1; J: TRBJ2-1; CDR3: ASSPRTADFNEQF
V: TRBV11-2; J: TRBJ2-1; CDR3: ASCQRLGAGNEQF
V: TRBV9; J: TRBJ2-2; CDR3: ASSTDRGMTGELF
V: TRBV9; J: TRBJ2-3; CDR3: ASSVGLGPPYTDTQY
V: TRBV5-6; J: TRBJ2-2; CDR3: ASSSDRSTGELF
V: TRBV3-1; J: TRBJ2-1; CDR3: ASRATGNEQF
V: TRBV19; J: TRBJ2-1; CDR3: ASSRGTGRAYNEQF
V: TRBV6-1; J: TRBJ1-2; CDR3: AGDLFGADEYYGYT
V: TRBV6-6; J: TRBJ2-3; CDR3: ASSYSPSTGTDTQY
V: TRBV29-1; J: TRBJ1-5; CDR3: SVGGINQPQH
V: TRBV27; J: TRBJ2-1; CDR3: ASSSRDRAYNEQF
V: TRBV6-1; J: TRBJ2-7; CDR3: ASMEANEQY
V: TRBV5-1; J: TRBJ2-7; CDR3: ASSSHGTSGYEQY
V: TRBV7-9; J: TRBJ1-1; CDR3: ASSLAGGSPEAF
V: TRBV6-5; J: TRBJ1-6; CDR3: ASSSQVFHNAPLH
V: TRBV7-2; J: TRBJ2-7; CDR3: ASSLASPGDYEQY
V: TRBV20-1; J: TRBJ2-7; CDR3: SAGIDYEQY
V: TRBV6-1; J: TRBJ2-6; CDR3: ASSETFSGANVLT
V: TRBV6-6; J: TRBJ1-2; CDR3: ASSYMPGGASGYT
V: TRBV4-1; J: TRBJ2-7; CDR3: ASSQGVGGYEQY
V: TRBV12-3/TRBV12-4; J: TRBJ2-1; CDR3: ASSPSRYNEQF
V: TRBV2; J: TRBJ2-7; CDR3: ASRKSAGGPIRSQDEQY
V: TRBV12-3/TRBV12-4; J: TRBJ2-1; CDR3: ASSFRIPGIASYIEQF
V: TRBV20-1; J: TRBJ2-7; CDR3: SARLVGSNPQY
V: TRBV12-3/TRBV12-4; J: TRBJ1-2; CDR3: ASSLKGPPTGDGYT
V: TRBV6-1; J: TRBJ2-3; CDR3: ASSLTSGALTDTQY
V: TRBV6-1; J: TRBJ2-6; CDR3: ASRAGLAGAGANVLT
V: TRBV20-1; J: TRBJ2-1; CDR3: SALWLAGGQGSYNEQF
V: TRBV11-2; J: TRBJ2-7; CDR3: ASSLLTPSYEQY
V: TRBV7-2; J: TRBJ2-1; CDR3: ASSSPWTNEQF
V: TRBV27; J: TRBJ2-1; CDR3: ASSFRGNEQF
V: TRBV7-2; J: TRBJ2-2; CDR3: ASSLAGWRSGELF
V: TRBV6-2/TRBV6-3; J: TRBJ2-6; CDR3: ASSSPTGLYGANVLT
V: TRBV6-1; J: TRBJ2-7; CDR3: ASIVEHGPYEQY
V: TRBV20-1; J: TRBJ2-1; CDR3: SAPTSGSTNEQF
V: TRBV6-1; J: TRBJ2-3; CDR3: ASSPVPPGPVADRHY
V: TRBV19; J: TRBJ1-3; CDR3: ASSPLRGLWGNTIY
V: TRBV7-2; J: TRBJ2-7; CDR3: ASSFTLGENYEQY
V: TRBV7-3; J: TRBJ2-5; CDR3: ASRSPVTLLGEENLY
V: TRBV6-1; J: TRBJ2-1; CDR3: ASKAGGYNEQF
V: TRBV6-1; J: TRBJ1-2; CDR3: ASIDRGQREYGYT
V: TRBV27; J: TRBJ1-6; CDR3: ASSLFPGNSPLH
V: TRBV2; J: TRBJ1-5; CDR3: ASSAYRGENQPQH
V: TRBV5-1; J: TRBJ2-7; CDR3: ASSLGGRESSYEQY
V: TRBV28; J: TRBJ1-5; CDR3: ASSFQGRDNQPQH
V: TRBV4-1; J: TRBJ1-6; CDR3: ASSHTLAVNSPLH
V: TRBV6-1; J: TRBJ2-7; CDR3: ASRGKGQGSYEQY
V: TRBV6-1; J: TRBJ2-7; CDR3: ASSEVWGYEQY
V: TRBV27; J: TRBJ2-1; CDR3: ASSPRGTSGPLEQF
V: TRBV6-1; J: TRBJ1-1; CDR3: ASSPTGGKTEAF
V: TRBV12-3/TRBV12-4; J: TRBJ2-7; CDR3: ASSLNRGGEYEQY
V: TRBV7-6; J: TRBJ1-1; CDR3: ASSQGQGGTEAF
V: TRBV5-6; J: TRBJ2-7; CDR3: ASSSRGSLWYEQY
V: TRBV20-1; J: TRBJ1-6; CDR3: SARDPGTGDSSPLH